Listed below are T cell receptor beta chains from one sample, sequenced in a study of cytomegalovirus exposure and HLA in healthy donors. Measured with immunoSEQ multiplex PCR; TCRdb has only the in-frame clones, and not every one. The table lists 150,000 to 200,000 clones, over 70% of them singletons, with 7.4% in the top ten. The sequenced material came from PBMCs. The receptors here all came from a male donor in good health and CMV-seropositive. Each CDR3 is given with its conserved first and last residue. A D gene is named only where the DNA matches it firmly. Only part of the rows carry a size: once, few, many, or a class if the clone is expanded.

TRBD2	TRBV9	-	TRBJ2-3	CASSPGGLAGGRADTQYF	TGTGCCAGCAGCCCAGGGGGACTAGCGGGGGGGCGGGCAGATACGCAGTATTTT
-	TRBV4-2	-	TRBJ2-3	CASSQVGGLTDTQYF	TGTGCCAGCAGCCAAGTAGGAGGGCTCACAGATACGCAGTATTTT
TRBD2	TRBV13	-	TRBJ2-1	CASSSGSGEGQFF	TGTGCCAGCAGCTCCGGATCGGGGGAGGGGCAGTTCTTC
TRBD1	TRBV27	-	TRBJ2-7	CASSPGTGPSYEQYF	TGTGCCAGCAGTCCCGGGACAGGTCCCTCCTACGAGCAGTACTTC
-	TRBV6-5	-	TRBJ1-5	CASRRGRNQPQHF	TGTGCCAGCAGACGGGGAAGGAATCAGCCCCAGCATTTT
-	TRBV6-4	-	TRBJ2-1	CASSDSSGSYNEQFF	TGTGCCAGCAGTGACTCTAGCGGCTCCTACAATGAGCAGTTCTTC
-	TRBV27	-	TRBJ2-1	CASSPTPIGGDSYNEQFF	TGTGCCAGCAGTCCTACTCCCATAGGCGGGGACTCCTACAATGAGCAGTTCTTC
-	TRBV5-1	-	TRBJ2-1	CASSLITAYNEQFF	TGCGCCAGCAGCTTGATAACAGCCTACAATGAGCAGTTCTTC
-	TRBV7-8	-	TRBJ2-5	CASSWPTGVTPSQETQYF	TGTGCCAGCAGCTGGCCGACGGGGGTCACCCCCAGTCAAGAGACCCAGTACTTC
-	TRBV7-6	-	TRBJ1-1	CASSPQVDEAFF	TGTGCCAGCAGCCCACAGGTGGACGAAGCTTTCTTT
-	TRBV29-1	-	TRBJ1-4	CSVGSATNEKLFF	TGCAGCGTTGGCAGTGCAACTAATGAAAAACTGTTTTTT
TRBD1	TRBV5-3	-	TRBJ1-4	CARSCQRDRGREKLFF	TGTGCCAGAAGCTGTCAAAGGGACAGGGGTAGAGAAAAACTGTTTTTT
-	TRBV21-1	-	TRBJ1-2	CASSNSVWYFGYTF	TGTGCCAGCAGCAATAGTGTGTGGTATTTTGGCTACACCTTC
TRBD2	TRBV6-5	-	TRBJ2-7	CASRKVGLAGIEQYF	TGTGCCAGCAGAAAAGTGGGACTAGCGGGGATCGAGCAGTACTTC
TRBD1	TRBV19	-	TRBJ1-2	CASSIETGGVHGYTF	TGTGCCAGTAGTATTGAGACAGGGGGCGTGCATGGCTACACCTTC
-	TRBV5-1	-	TRBJ2-7	CASTRGWSDEQYF	TGCGCCAGCACTCGGGGTTGGTCCGACGAGCAGTACTTC
-	TRBV12-5	-	TRBJ2-3	CASGFTSSTDTQYF	TGTGCTAGTGGCTTTACTAGTAGCACAGATACGCAGTATTTT
-	TRBV28	-	TRBJ2-7	CATIPAGSYEQYF	TGTGCCACAATCCCCGCGGGCTCCTACGAGCAGTACTTC
TRBD1	TRBV19	-	TRBJ1-2	CASGASGQGSDGYTF	TGTGCCAGTGGAGCGTCGGGACAGGGATCGGATGGCTACACCTTC
-	TRBV15	-	TRBJ1-2	CATGRAGEGLYGYTF	TGTGCCACCGGCAGAGCCGGGGAGGGGCTTTATGGCTACACCTTC
-	TRBV25-1	once	TRBJ1-2	CASRLSGALTGYTF	TGTGCCAGCAGACTGTCGGGTGCTCTAACAGGCTACACCTTC
TRBD1	TRBV5-1	-	TRBJ1-4	CASSPYRGMGNEKLFF	TGCGCCAGCAGCCCGTACAGGGGCATGGGGAATGAAAAACTGTTTTTT
-	TRBV5-1	-	TRBJ2-3	CASSPLGLPRTDTQYF	TGCGCCAGCAGCCCCCTGGGACTCCCCCGCACAGATACGCAGTATTTT
-	TRBV7-6	few	TRBJ2-5	CASSLNSQETQYF	TGTGCCAGCAGCTTGAACAGCCAAGAGACCCAGTACTTC
TRBD1	TRBV6-1	-	TRBJ1-2	CASSENQWGRGQLGYTF	TGTGCCAGCAGTGAAAATCAGTGGGGCAGGGGGCAGCTTGGCTACACCTTC
TRBD1	TRBV19	few	TRBJ1-2	CASSYRDRADYGYTF	TGTGCCAGTAGTTATCGGGACAGGGCGGATTATGGCTACACCTTC
TRBD2	TRBV4-3	few	TRBJ2-1	CASSQDLAGGYNEQFF	TGCGCCAGCAGCCAAGATTTAGCGGGGGGTTACAATGAGCAGTTCTTC
TRBD2	TRBV11-2	-	TRBJ2-1	CASSWVRLRGVYNEQFF	TGTGCCAGCAGCTGGGTCCGGTTGCGGGGGGTGTACAATGAGCAGTTCTTC
-	TRBV11-2	-	TRBJ2-5	CASSLDPGIDETQYF	TGTGCCAGCAGCTTAGATCCGGGAATAGATGAGACCCAGTACTTC
-	TRBV7-2	-	TRBJ2-1	CASSPSGTLYNEQFF	TGTGCCAGCAGCCCATCCGGGACTTTATACAATGAGCAGTTCTTC
-	TRBV6-1	-	TRBJ1-2	CASSEGQCGYTF	TGTGCCAGCAGTGAAGGACAGTGTGGCTACACCTTC
-	TRBV7-9	once	TRBJ1-1	CASSFLRGNTEAFF	TGTGCCAGCAGCTTTCTCAGGGGGAACACTGAAGCTTTCTTT
TRBD1	TRBV19	-	TRBJ2-7	CASSEGQGPFYEQYF	TGTGCCAGTAGTGAGGGACAGGGGCCCTTCTACGAGCAGTACTTC
-	TRBV5-1	-	TRBJ2-1	CASSLVRGPGNEQFF	TGCGCCAGCAGCTTGGTGCGGGGGCCGGGAAATGAGCAGTTCTTC
-	TRBV19	-	TRBJ1-1	CASSPPRRTALMNTEAFF	TGTGCCAGTAGCCCACCTCGTCGAACAGCTTTGATGAACACTGAAGCTTTCTTT
TRBD2	TRBV6-5	-	TRBJ2-5	CASAFGGAGEQYF	TGTGCCAGCGCGTTCGGGGGGGCGGGGGAGCAGTACTTC
-	TRBV5-6	-	TRBJ2-3	CASSFEREGTDTQYF	TGTGCCAGCAGCTTCGAGAGGGAAGGCACAGATACGCAGTATTTT
-	TRBV30	-	TRBJ2-7	CAWSVGGDYEQYF	TGTGCCTGGAGTGTAGGCGGGGACTACGAGCAGTACTTC
-	TRBV29-1	once	TRBJ1-1	CSVLAGGTAFF	TGCAGCGTTCTGGCAGGAGGGACTGCTTTCTTT